The subject of this entry is one T cell receptor beta chain. Its antigen remains unidentified. A read error is possible here, since a much larger clone lies one base away. The conserved final phenylalanine or tryptophan is absent from the CDR3, which likely points to a read error. The data originate from a study of read filtering for tumor transcriptome and immune sequencing. General study findings and limits: Approximately 82% of IR-seq clonotypes had one read, totaling around 4% of reads; RNA-seq: 74.6% and 44.6%. Sorted CD138-negative bone marrow cells were not purified T cells.

This library used approximately 390 ng RNA and molecular barcoded adaptors spanning alpha/delta and beta/gamma chains. In TCRdb, the reads were re-called with MiXCR into one record per CDR3 protein. The sample yields approximately 62,000 distinct CDR3 sequences, about 19% seen once. The clonotype comes from a donor at least 40 years old with multiple myeloma. Sequences were obtained from a population of CD138-negative cells sorted from bone marrow.

The CDR3 DNA reads as TGCAGTGCTTATAGCGGGGGTGTCCCCGATACGCAGTATTCT. It codes for CSAYSGGVPDTQYS. V is TRBV20-1 and J is TRBJ2-3; TRBD2 agrees at 9 bases. V lost 5 bases to trimming and J lost 6 bases; unmatched junction nucleotides: 9. Germline lookup yields CDR1 DFQATT and CDR2 SNEGSKA (reference sequence). CDR3 length: 14 amino acids.